A selection of T cell receptor beta chains follows, all from one sample in a study of radiation and T cells in renal cell carcinoma. TCRdb keeps only in-frame clones here, not all; method: immunoSEQ multiplex PCR. This sample has about 130,000 clones, with roughly 88% found just once. The source material was blood, sampled from a patient whose treatment included radiotherapy and nephrectomy. These receptor sequences come from a woman aged 45-60 years with renal cell carcinoma. CDR3s include the opening cysteine and the closing phenylalanine or tryptophan. The D gene is left open where the match is weak. Part of the rows lack a size; the others show once, few, many or a class for expanded clones.

v_gene	d_gene	len	j_gene	abundance	CDR3nt	CDR3aa
TRBV7-9	-	9	TRBJ1-2	-	TGTGCCAGCAGCTTAGACTACACCTTC	CASSLDYTF
TRBV6-5	TRBD2	11	TRBJ2-3	-	TGTGCCAGCAGTTCGGGGGGTACGCAGTATTTT	CASSSGGTQYF
TRBV4-2	-	15	TRBJ1-5	-	TGTGCCAGCAGCCAAGAGGTGACTAGAGATCAGCCCCAGCATTTT	CASSQEVTRDQPQHF
TRBV6-1	-	16	TRBJ2-7	-	TGTGCCAGCAGTGAAAGTGTGGGGGGGGCAATCTACGAGCAGTACTTC	CASSESVGGAIYEQYF
TRBV5-4	-	13	TRBJ2-5	-	TGTGCCAGGAGCGGTACTCCACAAGAGACCCAGTACTTC	CARSGTPQETQYF
TRBV7-2	-	15	TRBJ1-5	-	TGTGCCAGCAGAGATAACAGGGCCGCCAATCAGCCCCAGCATTTT	CASRDNRAANQPQHF
TRBV30	-	13	TRBJ1-5	-	TGTGCCTGGAGCCCTGAGAGGAATCAGCCCCAGCATTTT	CAWSPERNQPQHF
TRBV9	-	14	TRBJ2-7	-	TGTGCCAGCAGCGTAGTATCCAGTTCCTACGAGCAGTACTTC	CASSVVSSSYEQYF
TRBV7-9	TRBD1	15	TRBJ1-1	few	TGTGCCAGCAGCGCGATCAGGGGGCCGAACACTGAAGCTTTCTTT	CASSAIRGPNTEAFF
TRBV9	-	15	TRBJ2-2	-	TGTGCCAGCAGCGTTGGGGCCTCGAACACCGGGGAGCTGTTTTTT	CASSVGASNTGELFF
TRBV15	-	18	TRBJ2-4	once	TGTGCCACCAGCAGAGACCGACAGGGACTTAAGGCCAAAAACATTCAGTACTTC	CATSRDRQGLKAKNIQYF
TRBV11-3	-	17	TRBJ2-1	-	TGTGCCAGCAGCTTATACGCGGGACAAAGCTCCTACAATGAGCAGTTCTTC	CASSLYAGQSSYNEQFF
TRBV19	-	16	TRBJ2-3	-	TGTGCCAGTAGTTCAAGGTGGGGGCGCGGGGCAGATACGCAGTATTTT	CASSSRWGRGADTQYF
TRBV11-3	TRBD1	15	TRBJ2-5	-	TGTGCCAGCAGCTCAACACAGGGGAACCAAGAGACCCAGTACTTC	CASSSTQGNQETQYF
TRBV10-3	-	14	TRBJ2-7	-	TGTGCCATCCCGGGCCCCGGTCCCCCCTACGAGCAGTACTTC	CAIPGPGPPYEQYF
TRBV30	-	13	TRBJ1-1	few	TGTGCCTGGACCGGCGAGGGCTACACTGAAGCTTTCTTT	CAWTGEGYTEAFF
TRBV29-1	-	14	TRBJ1-2	once	TGCAGCGTTCCCGACCGGGGTCGGGGCTATGGCTACACCTTC	CSVPDRGRGYGYTF
TRBV20-1	-	10	TRBJ1-2	-	TGCAGTGCTTTCGAATATGGCTACACCTTC	CSAFEYGYTF
TRBV10-3	-	14	TRBJ2-6	-	TGTGCCATCAGGGACAGTGCTGGGGCCAACGTCCTGACTTTC	CAIRDSAGANVLTF
TRBV7-2	-	16	TRBJ1-4	once	TGTGCCAGCAGCTTAGAGGCTCAAACCAGTAATGAAAAACTGTTTTTT	CASSLEAQTSNEKLFF
TRBV19	-	14	TRBJ2-3	-	TGTGCCAGTAGTATCCAGCCAGGGTCAGATACGCAGTATTTT	CASSIQPGSDTQYF
TRBV19	-	13	TRBJ1-1	few	TGTGCCAGTAGTATAGAGCAGGGTGTGGCGGCTTTCTTT	CASSIEQGVAAFF
TRBV30	TRBD1	15	TRBJ1-6	-	TGTGCCTGGAGTTCGGGGACAGGGGGTAATTCACCCCTCCACTTT	CAWSSGTGGNSPLHF
TRBV5-1	-	14	TRBJ1-1	-	TGCGCCAGCAGCTTGGCCGTGAGGGGGACTGAAGCTTTCTTT	CASSLAVRGTEAFF
TRBV5-6	-	14	TRBJ2-2	once	TGTGCCAGCAGATTGACAGGCCGTACCGGGGAGCTGTTTTTT	CASRLTGRTGELFF
TRBV7-2	-	15	TRBJ1-2	-	TGTGCCAGCAGCCCCGGGGCCTTAAACCAGTGGGGCTACACCTTC	CASSPGALNQWGYTF
TRBV6-1	-	14	TRBJ2-7	-	TGTGCCAGCAGTGGGGGGAGGGGGCCTTACGAGCAGTACTTC	CASSGGRGPYEQYF
TRBV7-2	-	13	TRBJ2-1	-	TGTGCCAGCAGCTTAGTGAGCCACAATGAGCAGTTCTTC	CASSLVSHNEQFF
TRBV5-1	-	15	TRBJ1-3	-	TGCGCCAGCAGCCCTCAGGCGAGCTCTGGAAACACCATATATTTT	CASSPQASSGNTIYF
TRBV5-1	-	13	TRBJ1-5	-	TGCGCCAGCAGCTTGGCCTCGGATCAGCCCCAGCATTTT	CASSLASDQPQHF
TRBV5-6	-	16	TRBJ2-7	-	TGTGCCAGCAGCCCCGTAGGAGATGGGGGGTCCTACGAGCAGTACTTC	CASSPVGDGGSYEQYF
TRBV19	TRBD1	16	TRBJ1-6	-	TGTGCCAGTAAATCCCAGGGGGGTTTCGATAATTCACCCCTCCACTTT	CASKSQGGFDNSPLHF
TRBV19	-	19	TRBJ1-5	once	TGTGCCAGTAATGAAAGTACCTTCGGGCGGAGGCTTAGCAATCAGCCCCAGCATTTT	CASNESTFGRRLSNQPQHF
TRBV19	-	14	TRBJ1-4	-	TGTGCCAGTACCCTCACCTCGGTGGGAGAAAAACTGTTTTTT	CASTLTSVGEKLFF
TRBV19	-	15	TRBJ1-1	-	TGTGCCAGTAGTGTTTCGGGACATATGAACACTGAAGCTTTCTTT	CASSVSGHMNTEAFF
TRBV4-3	-	14	TRBJ2-3	-	TGCGCCAGCAGCTCGGGCGGGTCCACAGATACGCAGTATTTT	CASSSGGSTDTQYF
TRBV6-1	-	14	TRBJ2-5	-	TGTGCCAGCAGTGAGGATGCAGGGTGGGAGACCCAGTACTTC	CASSEDAGWETQYF
TRBV2	TRBD2	14	TRBJ2-3	-	TGTGCCCTCAGGAGCGGGGTGAGCACAGATACGCAGTATTTT	CALRSGVSTDTQYF
TRBV6-5	-	15	TRBJ1-6	-	TGTGCCAGCAGTTACTCGAGGCAGGGTGATTCACCCCTCCACTTT	CASSYSRQGDSPLHF
TRBV18	TRBD1	13	TRBJ1-1	-	TGTGCCAGCTCAGGGACAGGGTACACTGAAGCTTTCTTT	CASSGTGYTEAFF
TRBV5-4	TRBD2	16	TRBJ2-2	-	TGTGCCAGCAGCCTGGGCCTAGCGGGGGGGCGCGGGGAGCTGTTTTTT	CASSLGLAGGRGELFF
TRBV29-1	-	14	TRBJ2-6	once	TGCAGCGTTGATGCTGCCTCTGGGGCCAACGTCCTGACTTTC	CSVDAASGANVLTF
TRBV4-1	TRBD1	14	TRBJ1-4	-	TGCGCCAGCAGCCGCCGGGACAGTAATGAAAAACTGTTTTTT	CASSRRDSNEKLFF
TRBV7-9	TRBD2	15	TRBJ2-1	-	TGTGCCAGCAGCCACGTAGCGGGGGGCCACAATGAGCAGTTCTTC	CASSHVAGGHNEQFF
TRBV5-8	-	15	TRBJ2-2	few	TGTGCCAGCAGCTTGGTCCCAGGGAACACCGGGGAGCTGTTTTTT	CASSLVPGNTGELFF
TRBV7-8	TRBD1	18	TRBJ1-2	-	TGTGCCAGCAGCCCACACCGGGTTTTGGGCAGGGGGAACTATGGCTACACCTTC	CASSPHRVLGRGNYGYTF
TRBV5-4	-	13	TRBJ1-2	-	TGTGCCAGCAGCTTGGCGGGGGTTTATGGCTACACCTTC	CASSLAGVYGYTF
TRBV25-1	TRBD1	15	TRBJ1-2	once	TGTGCCAGCAGTACCTGGGACAGGGGGAACTATGGCTACACCTTC	CASSTWDRGNYGYTF
TRBV9	-	16	TRBJ1-1	-	TGTGCCAGCAGCCCGGGAACCGGCAGGGTCGGCACTGAAGCTTTCTTT	CASSPGTGRVGTEAFF
TRBV19	TRBD1	13	TRBJ1-1	-	TGTGCCAGTAGTACAGGGGGTTACACTGAAGCTTTCTTT	CASSTGGYTEAFF
TRBV4-1	TRBD2	16	TRBJ2-7	-	TGCGCCAGCAGCCAAGGAGGCGGCGGGGGGGTTGTCGAGCAGTACTTC	CASSQGGGGGVVEQYF
TRBV9	TRBD2	16	TRBJ2-5	-	TGTGCCAGCAGTCTGTCGGGGGGAACGTACCAAGAGACCCAGTACTTC	CASSLSGGTYQETQYF
TRBV4-1	-	15	TRBJ2-7	-	TGCGCCAGCAGCCAACCGGTAGCCGGGGTCTACGAGCAGTACTTC	CASSQPVAGVYEQYF
TRBV9	-	14	TRBJ1-2	-	TGTGCCAGCAGCCCCGGTGGGGGTCAGCGCGGATACACCTTC	CASSPGGGQRGYTF
TRBV9	TRBD2	17	TRBJ2-1	-	TGTGCCAGCAGCGTAGCTCCGATGAGCGGGGGGAGGGATGAGCAGTTCTTC	CASSVAPMSGGRDEQFF
TRBV19	-	14	TRBJ2-7	-	TGTGCCAGTAGTTCCGACAGCCTCGGCCTGAGGCAGTACTTC	CASSSDSLGLRQYF
TRBV10-2	-	12	TRBJ1-2	once	TGCGCCAGCAGCGAGGCGGGGTTTGGCTACACCTTC	CASSEAGFGYTF
TRBV1	-	16	TRBJ1-4	once	TGCACCAGCAGCCAAGCCCCGACAGGGAGCGGGGAAAAACTGTTTTTT	CTSSQAPTGSGEKLFF
TRBV14	-	13	TRBJ2-7	-	TGTGCCAGCAGCCAAGTCAGTCTAGGAGAGCAGTACTTC	CASSQVSLGEQYF